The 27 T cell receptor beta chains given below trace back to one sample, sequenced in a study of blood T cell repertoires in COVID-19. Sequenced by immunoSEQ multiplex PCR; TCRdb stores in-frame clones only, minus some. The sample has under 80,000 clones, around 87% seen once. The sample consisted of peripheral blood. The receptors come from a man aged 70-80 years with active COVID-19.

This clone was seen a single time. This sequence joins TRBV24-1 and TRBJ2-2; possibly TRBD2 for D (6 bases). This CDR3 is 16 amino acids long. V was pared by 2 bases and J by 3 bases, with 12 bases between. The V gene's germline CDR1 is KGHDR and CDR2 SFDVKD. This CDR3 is CATSDWRGADTGELFF. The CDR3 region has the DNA TGTGCCACCAGTGATTGGCGGGGCGCGGACACCGGGGAGCTGTTTTTT.

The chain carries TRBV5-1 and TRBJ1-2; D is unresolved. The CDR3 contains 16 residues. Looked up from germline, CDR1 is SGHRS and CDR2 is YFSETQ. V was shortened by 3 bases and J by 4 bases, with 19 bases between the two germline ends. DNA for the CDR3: TGCGCCAGCAGCTCTGACACGGCAGTCTGGGTCTATGGCTACACCTTC. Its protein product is CASSSDTAVWVYGYTF.

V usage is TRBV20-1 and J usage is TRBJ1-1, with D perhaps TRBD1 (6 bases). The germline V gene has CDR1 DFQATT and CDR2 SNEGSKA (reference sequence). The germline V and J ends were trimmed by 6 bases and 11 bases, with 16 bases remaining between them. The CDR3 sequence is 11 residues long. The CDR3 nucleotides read TGCAGTGCCCCCCAAGGGGGAGTCGCTTTCTTT. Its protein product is CSAPQGGVAFF.

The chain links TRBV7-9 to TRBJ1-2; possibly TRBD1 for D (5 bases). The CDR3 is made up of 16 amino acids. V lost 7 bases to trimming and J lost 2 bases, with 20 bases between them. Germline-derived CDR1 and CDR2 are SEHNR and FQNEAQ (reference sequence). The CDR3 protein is CASTPGGGAGNYGYTF. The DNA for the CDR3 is TGTGCCAGCACCCCGGGCGGAGGGGCGGGAAACTATGGCTACACCTTC.

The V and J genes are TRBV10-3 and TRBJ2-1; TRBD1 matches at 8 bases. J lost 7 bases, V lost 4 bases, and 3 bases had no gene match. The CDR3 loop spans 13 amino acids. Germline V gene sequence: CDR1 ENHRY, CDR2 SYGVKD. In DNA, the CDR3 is TGTGCCATCAGTGGGGGACAGGCAAATGAGCAGTTCTTC. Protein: CAISGGQANEQFF.

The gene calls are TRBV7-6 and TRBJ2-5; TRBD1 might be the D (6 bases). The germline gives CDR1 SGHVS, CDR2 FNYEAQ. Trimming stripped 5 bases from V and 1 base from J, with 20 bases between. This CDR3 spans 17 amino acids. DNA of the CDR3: TGTGCCAGCAGCCCGGTTGGCAGGGGTTTGGGCCAAGAGACCCAGTACTTC. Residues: CASSPVGRGLGQETQYF. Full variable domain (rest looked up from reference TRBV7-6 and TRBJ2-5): GAGVSQSPRYKVTKRGQDVALRCDPISGHVSLYWYRQALGQGPEFLTYFNYEAQQDKSGLPNDRFSAERPEGSISTLTIQRTEQRDSAMYRCASSPVGRGLGQETQYFGPGTRLLVL.

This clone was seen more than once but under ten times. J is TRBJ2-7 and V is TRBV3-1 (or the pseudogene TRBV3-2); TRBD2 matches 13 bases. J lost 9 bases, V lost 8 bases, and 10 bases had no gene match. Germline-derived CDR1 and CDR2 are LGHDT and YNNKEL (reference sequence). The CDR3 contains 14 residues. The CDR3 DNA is TGTGCCAGCCCCTGGACTAGCGGGAGAACTAGGCAGTACTTC. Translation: CASPWTSGRTRQYF.

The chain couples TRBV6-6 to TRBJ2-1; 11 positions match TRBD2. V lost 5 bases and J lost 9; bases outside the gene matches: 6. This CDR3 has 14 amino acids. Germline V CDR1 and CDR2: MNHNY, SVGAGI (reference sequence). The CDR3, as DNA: TGTGCCAGCAGTCGGACTAGCGGGTTTGGTGAGCAGTTCTTC. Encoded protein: CASSRTSGFGEQFF.

CDR3 DNA sequence: TGTGCCAGTAGTATTGGTCTCCTAGCGAGGATTCAATACAATGAGCAGTTCTTC. Translation gives CASSIGLLARIQYNEQFF. V gene TRBV19 combines with J gene TRBJ2-1; D is perhaps TRBD2 (6 bases). V shed 3 bases and J shed 4 bases, with 22 bases lying between them. The V gene's germline CDR1 is LNHDA and CDR2 SQIVND (reference sequence). This CDR3 has 18 residues.

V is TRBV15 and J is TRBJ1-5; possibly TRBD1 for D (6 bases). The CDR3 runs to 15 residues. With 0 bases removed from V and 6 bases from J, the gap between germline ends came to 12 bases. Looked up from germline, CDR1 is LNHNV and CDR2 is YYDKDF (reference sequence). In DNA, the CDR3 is TGTGCCACCAGCAGAGAACAGGGTTCCGGTCAGCCCCAGCATTTT. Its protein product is CATSREQGSGQPQHF.

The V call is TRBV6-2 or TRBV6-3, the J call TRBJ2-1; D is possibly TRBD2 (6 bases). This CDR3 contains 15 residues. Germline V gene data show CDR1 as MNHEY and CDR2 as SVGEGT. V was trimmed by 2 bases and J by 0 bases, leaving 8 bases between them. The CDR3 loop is CASSYRGSSYNEQFF. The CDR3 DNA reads TGTGCCAGCAGTTACCGGGGGAGCTCCTACAATGAGCAGTTCTTC.

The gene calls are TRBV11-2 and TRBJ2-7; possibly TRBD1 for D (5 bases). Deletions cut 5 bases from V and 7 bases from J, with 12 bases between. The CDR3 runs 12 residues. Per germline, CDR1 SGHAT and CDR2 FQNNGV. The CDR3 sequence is CASSRGGREQYF. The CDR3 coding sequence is TGTGCCAGCAGCAGGGGCGGAAGGGAGCAGTACTTC.

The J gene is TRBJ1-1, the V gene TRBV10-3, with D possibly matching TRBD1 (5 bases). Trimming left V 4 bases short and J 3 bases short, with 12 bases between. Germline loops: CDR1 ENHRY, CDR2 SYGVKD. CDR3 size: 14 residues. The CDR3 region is CAISVAGRDTEAFF. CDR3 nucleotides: TGTGCCATCAGTGTCGCAGGGAGGGACACTGAAGCTTTCTTT.

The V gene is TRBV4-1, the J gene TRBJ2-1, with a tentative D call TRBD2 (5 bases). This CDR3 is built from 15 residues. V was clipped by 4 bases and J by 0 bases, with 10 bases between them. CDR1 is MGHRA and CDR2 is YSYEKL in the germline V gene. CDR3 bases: TGCGCCAGCAGCCCCGGGGAGAGCTCCTACAATGAGCAGTTCTTC. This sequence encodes CASSPGESSYNEQFF.

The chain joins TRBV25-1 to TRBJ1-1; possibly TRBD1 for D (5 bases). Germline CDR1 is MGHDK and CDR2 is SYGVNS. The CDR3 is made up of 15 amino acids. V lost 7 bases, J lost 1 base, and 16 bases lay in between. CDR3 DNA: TGTGCCAGCACGGGGGACCCGAGTACGAACACTGAAGCTTTCTTT. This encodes CASTGDPSTNTEAFF.

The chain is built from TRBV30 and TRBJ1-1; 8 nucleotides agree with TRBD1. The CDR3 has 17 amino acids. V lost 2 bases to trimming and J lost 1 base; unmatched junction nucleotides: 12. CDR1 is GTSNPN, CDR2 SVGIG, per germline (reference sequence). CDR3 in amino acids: CAWSSLRGRPENTEAFF. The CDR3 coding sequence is TGTGCCTGGAGTTCACTCAGGGGGCGGCCCGAGAACACTGAAGCTTTCTTT.

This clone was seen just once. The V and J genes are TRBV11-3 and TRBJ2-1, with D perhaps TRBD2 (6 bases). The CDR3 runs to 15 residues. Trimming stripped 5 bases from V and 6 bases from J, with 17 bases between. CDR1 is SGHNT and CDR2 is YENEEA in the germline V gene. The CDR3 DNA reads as TGTGCCAGCAGCCCGTCCCTAACTAGCAGCAATGAGCAGTTCTTC. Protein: CASSPSLTSSNEQFF.

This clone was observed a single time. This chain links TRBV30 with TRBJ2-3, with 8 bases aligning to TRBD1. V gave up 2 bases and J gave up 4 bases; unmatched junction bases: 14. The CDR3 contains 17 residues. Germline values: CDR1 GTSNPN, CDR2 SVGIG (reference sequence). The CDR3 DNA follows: TGTGCCTGGAGTAGAGGGGCGGCAGGGGGCCGTCCAGATACGCAGTATTTT. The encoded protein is CAWSRGAAGGRPDTQYF. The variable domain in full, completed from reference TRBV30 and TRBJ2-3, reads SQTIHQWPATLVQPVGSPLSLECTVEGTSNPNLYWYRQAAGRGLQLLFYSVGIGQISSEVPQNLSASRPQDRQFILSSKKLLLSDSGFYLCAWSRGAAGGRPDTQYFGPGTRLTVL.

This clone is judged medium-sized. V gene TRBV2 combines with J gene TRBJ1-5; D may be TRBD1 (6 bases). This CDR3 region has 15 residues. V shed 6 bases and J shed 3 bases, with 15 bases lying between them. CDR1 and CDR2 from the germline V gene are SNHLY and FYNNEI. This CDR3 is CASSSESGANQPQHF. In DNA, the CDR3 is TGTGCCAGCAGCAGTGAGTCAGGGGCCAATCAGCCCCAGCATTTT.

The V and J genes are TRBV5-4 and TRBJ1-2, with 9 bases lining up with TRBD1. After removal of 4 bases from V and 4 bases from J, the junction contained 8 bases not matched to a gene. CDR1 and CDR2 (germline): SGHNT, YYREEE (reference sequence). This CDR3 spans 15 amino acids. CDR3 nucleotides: TGTGCCAGCAGCGGGGGACAGGGAGCGGGCTATGGCTACACCTTC. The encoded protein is CASSGGQGAGYGYTF. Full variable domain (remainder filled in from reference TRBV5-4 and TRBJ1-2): ETGVTQSPTHLIKTRGQQVTLRCSSQSGHNTVSWYQQALGQGPQFIFQYYREEENGRGNFPPRFSGLQFPNYSSELNVNALELDDSALYLCASSGGQGAGYGYTFGSGTRLTVV.

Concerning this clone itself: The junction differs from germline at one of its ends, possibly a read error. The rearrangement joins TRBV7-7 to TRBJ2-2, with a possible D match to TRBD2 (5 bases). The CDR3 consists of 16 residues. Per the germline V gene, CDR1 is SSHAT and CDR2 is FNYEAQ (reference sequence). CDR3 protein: CASSLVSGANTGELFF. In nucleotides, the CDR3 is TGTGCTAGCAGCTTAGTTTCCGGGGCGAACACCGGGGAGCTGTTTTTT.

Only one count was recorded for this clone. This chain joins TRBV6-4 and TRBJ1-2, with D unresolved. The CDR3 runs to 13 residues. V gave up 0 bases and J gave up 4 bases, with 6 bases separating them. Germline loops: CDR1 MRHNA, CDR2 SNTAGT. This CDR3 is CASSDSRVYGYTF. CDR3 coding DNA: TGTGCCAGCAGTGACTCGAGGGTCTATGGCTACACCTTC.

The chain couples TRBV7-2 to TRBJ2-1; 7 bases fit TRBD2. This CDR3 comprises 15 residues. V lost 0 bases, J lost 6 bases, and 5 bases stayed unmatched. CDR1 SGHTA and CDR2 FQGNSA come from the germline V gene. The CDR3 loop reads CASSLARLASNEQFF. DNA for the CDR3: TGTGCCAGCAGCTTAGCGCGACTAGCCAGCAATGAGCAGTTCTTC. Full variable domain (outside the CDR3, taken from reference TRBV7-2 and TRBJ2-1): GAGVSQSPSNKVTEKGKDVELRCDPISGHTALYWYRQSLGQGLEFLIYFQGNSAPDKSGLPSDRFSAERTGGSVSTLTIQRTQQEDSAVYLCASSLARLASNEQFFGPGTRLTVL.

Here the CDR3 reads CASSQDEGGGQPQHF. In nucleotides, the CDR3 is TGCGCCAGCAGCCAAGATGAGGGGGGGGGTCAGCCCCAGCATTTT. The chain recombines TRBV4-3 with TRBJ1-5; perhaps TRBD1 as D (6 bases). This CDR3 spans 15 amino acids. From germline, CDR1 is LGHNA and CDR2 YSLEER. V lost 0 bases and J lost 6, with 12 bases in between.

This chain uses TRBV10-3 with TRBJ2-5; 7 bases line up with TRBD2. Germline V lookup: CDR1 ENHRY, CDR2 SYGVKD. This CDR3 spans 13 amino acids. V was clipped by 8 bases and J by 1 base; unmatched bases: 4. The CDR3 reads CAIAGASQETQYF. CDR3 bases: TGTGCCATCGCGGGAGCCAGCCAAGAGACCCAGTACTTC.

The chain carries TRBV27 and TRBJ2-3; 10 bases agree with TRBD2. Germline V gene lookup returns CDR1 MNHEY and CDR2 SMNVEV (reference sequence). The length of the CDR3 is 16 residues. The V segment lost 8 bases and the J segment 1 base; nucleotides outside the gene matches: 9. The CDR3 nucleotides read TGTGCCAGCCGGCTCCCCGGGACTAGCGGCACAGATACGCAGTATTTT. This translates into CASRLPGTSGTDTQYF.

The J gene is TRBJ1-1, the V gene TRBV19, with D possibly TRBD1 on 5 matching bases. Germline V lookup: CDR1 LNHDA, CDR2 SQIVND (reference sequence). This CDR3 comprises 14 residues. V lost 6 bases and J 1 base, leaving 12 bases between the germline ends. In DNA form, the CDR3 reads TGTGCCAGTAGCCCGGACGGGGGGAACACTGAAGCTTTCTTT. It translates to CASSPDGGNTEAFF.